Detailed here is one TCR beta chain. Its cognate antigen has yet to be identified. Per-nucleotide qualities are absent, and no much larger clonotype sits a single base away. Libraries of naive CD8 T cells were built from about 19,000 to 1,100,000 sorted cells, with 10%, 30% or 50% of the purified RNA used. Naive CD8 T cells, defined as CD8+CD4-CCR7+CD45RA+, were FACS-sorted into RLT Plus buffer on a BD FACSAria II. Detection sensitivity was tested by spiking Jurkat RNA equal to roughly ten TCR copies' worth into samples containing about 17,000-1,000,000 naive CD8 T cells. Enrichment of CD8 T cells was performed with RosetteSep CD8+ T Cell Enrichment Cocktail and Ficoll-Paque, after which ACK red cell lysis was carried out. V is clipped by 3 bases and J by 8 bases, and the sequence between their germline boundaries is 17 bases long. Taken from the germline V gene, the CDR1 and CDR2 loops are ENHRY and SYGVKD. Reading from cysteine to phenylalanine, the CDR3 counts 15 amino acids. Only the CDR3 DNA stays, 45 bases, in frame from base 1.

This entry is derived from a study of molecular identifiers for immune sequencing clone quantification (dated by TCRdb to 2016 to 2019). With regard to the full study: For a replicate experiment, the RNA from either 20,000 or 100,000 naive CD8 T cells was divided into five aliquots, and four of those aliquots went on to sequencing. This methods study benchmarked molecular-identifier clustering-based TCR repertoire sequencing (MIDCIRS) and TCR RNA copy counting, using CD8 T cells to do so.

Findings and caveats that apply to the study as a whole: Modeling indicated approximately 3.1 TCR RNA copies recovered per cell, compared with about 9.4 by digital PCR, which implies a capture efficiency of approximately 30%. When barcode sub-clustering was left out, chimeric consensus sequences inflated TCR diversity, with chimeras reaching as high as 47%. The naive libraries included spiked-in Jurkat TCR RNA (approximately ten copies' worth), and this RNA is not part of the donor repertoire. The sizes of highly expanded clones could end up underestimated when identical TCR molecules share a barcode. Even against a background of some 920,000 naive CD8 T cells, spiked-in Jurkat TCR RNA amounting to a single cell's worth was reported to be detectable. In CMV-specific effector cells, clones with more than 20 RNA copies accounted for over 99% of molecules, whereas in naive cells such clones accounted for under 1%.

Receptors were amplified or captured by PCR. For sequencing, a NextSeq 500 was employed. Preparation of bulk TCR libraries followed a previously described approach, with the TCR primers listed in Table S5. The Qiagen AllPrep DNA/RNA kit was used to purify total RNA. Before analysis, reads from multiple sequencing runs of one library were combined. In the paper's pipeline: Reads were retained only if an exact TCR constant sequence was present, and the retained reads were trimmed to 150 nt and grouped according to their 12-nt molecular barcodes. Within each barcode group, reads were sub-clustered at a 15% Levenshtein threshold, and quality-weighted consensus sequences were built per RNA molecule. Non-functional sequences were discarded, and so were lower-count sequences lying one edit away from another sequence. Based on a fit of two negative binomial distributions, barcode sub-clusters having less than 20% of the maximum read count were discarded. TCRdb ran its own pipeline on the public reads, namely fastp trimming at Q25 and MiXCR clone calling, and kept in-frame beta chains. Duplicate CDR3 protein sequences are folded into a single record with the most common DNA and genes. The V and J calls follow TCRdb's processing rather than the paper's. The sample table contains about 630,000 distinct CDR3 sequences; only one count was recorded for 25% of them. The top ten hold about 0.81% of the sample.

The V and J segments used are TRBV10-3 and TRBJ2-4; TRBD2 could be the D gene, as 5 bases match. The sequenced sample was naive CD8+ T cells from blood, with Jurkat cell RNA spiked in. Sample cell subset or site, as interpreted from the label and publication: FACS-sorted CD8+CD4-CCR7+CD45RA+ naive T cells. The TCR comes from a human donor in good health. Some libraries in this study had Jurkat cell RNA spiked in. The CDR3 corresponds to CAISDPLSRGDIQYF. The DNA sequence is given as TGTGCCATCAGTGACCCTTTGTCTCGGGGAGACATTCAGTACTTC.